This T cell receptor (beta chain) was observed in a study of human T cells and chemical hapten exposure. V was pared by 5 bases and J by 4 bases, with 19 bases between. The germline V gene has CDR1 MRHNA and CDR2 SNTAGT. The CDR3 sequence is 16 residues long. TCRdb re-called the RACE reads with MiXCR, one entry per CDR3 protein. The top ten hold about 4% of the sample, which has 57,000 or so distinct CDR3 sequences, around 11% seen once. Time point here: pre-sensitization, week 0. Treatment in this sample: therapeutic diphenylcyclopropenone sensitization with weekly scalp DPC. This TCR derives from a woman aged 40 to 50 with alopecia areata. Some clones in this sample may be carry-over from other donors' samples. The rearrangement joins TRBV6-4 to TRBJ2-3; possibly TRBD2 for D (6 bases). The source was whole blood, collected in connection with sensitization to the hapten diphenylcyclopropenone (DPC). The CDR3, as DNA: TGTGCCAGCAGTAATCACAGCGGGTTGGTTTCAGATACGCAGTATTTT. This codes for CASSNHSGLVSDTQYF.